This T cell receptor (beta chain) was profiled in a study of T cells after yellow fever vaccination. The wider study: Some fractions had low cell numbers, and these were prepared with SMART-Seq v4 Ultra Low Input. Points from the study as a whole: The study re-detected most primary-vaccination clones after the booster (roughly 96% CD4, 88% CD8). In FACS-sorted repertoires, abundant clonotypes from the bulk population could appear as contaminants.

A process of 5'RACE template switching, which added a universal primer site and UMIs, was used to make TCR cDNA. One entry per CDR3 protein, called by TCRdb with MiXCR from the 5' RACE reads. Of some 69,000 distinct CDR3 sequences listed, 5% to 6.5% were seen once; the top ten hold 2.2%. Trimming cost V 5 bases and J 2 bases; bases outside gene matches: 4. CDR1 is SGHTA, CDR2 FQGNSA, per germline. CDR3 length: 16 residues. This clonotype was seen at least ten times. Antigen specificity is unknown. The gene calls are TRBV7-2 and TRBJ2-1; TRBD2 aligns across 12 bases. The source of this sequence is a man aged 18 to 30 who received the YFV17D yellow fever vaccine. The sample was CD4+ T cells sorted from PBMCs, taken roughly 15 days after the first yellow fever vaccination. In nucleotides, the CDR3 is TGTGCCAGCAGCGCCCTAGCGGGGGGGCCCTACAATGAGCAGTTCTTC. Translating gives CASSALAGGPYNEQFF.